The 32 T cell receptor beta chains below all came from one sample that was sequenced in a study of blood T cell repertoires in COVID-19. Only in-frame clones appear in the TCRdb table, and some are missing; sequencing was by immunoSEQ multiplex PCR. There are under 200,000 clones in the sample; approximately 87% occur only once, and approximately 11% lies in the top ten. The sequenced material came from peripheral blood. These receptor sequences come from a woman aged 55-69 years with COVID-19, enrolled during active disease.

The rearrangement uses TRBV30 and TRBJ1-6; D not certain. The V gene lost 4 bases and the J gene lost 7 bases, with 17 bases spanning the gap. CDR1 and CDR2 from the germline V gene are GTSNPN and SVGIG (reference sequence). This CDR3 is 15 amino acids long. CDR3 sequence (DNA): TGTGCCTGGAAGGCGGACTCTTTCCCGAATTCACCCCTCCACTTT. Its protein product is CAWKADSFPNSPLHF.

The chain recombines TRBV5-1 with TRBJ2-1; 14 nucleotides agree with TRBD2. This CDR3 contains 16 residues. J gave up 9 bases and V 0 bases, and 5 bases lay outside the gene matches. The germline CDR1 and CDR2 sequences are SGHRS and YFSETQ. The CDR3 is CASSLGLAGGIGEQFF. CDR3 DNA: TGCGCCAGCAGCTTGGGACTAGCGGGAGGGATAGGTGAGCAGTTCTTC.

This clone was found once. The CDR3 DNA follows: TGTGCCAGCAGCTTAGTTGCGGGTGGTGAGACCCAGTACTTC. It translates to CASSLVAGGETQYF. The genes are TRBV7-9 and TRBJ2-5, with D possibly matching TRBD2 (5 bases). V was trimmed by 1 base and J by 5 bases, leaving 11 bases between them. CDR1 is SEHNR, CDR2 FQNEAQ, per germline (reference sequence). This CDR3 spans 14 amino acids.

The V call is TRBV7-9, the J call TRBJ2-3; D might be TRBD1 (5 bases). The CDR3 is 15 residues long. Germline values: CDR1 SEHNR, CDR2 FQNEAQ (reference sequence). V was clipped by 1 base and J by 1 base, with 9 bases between them. CDR3 amino acids: CASSLGGQRTDTQYF. As DNA, the CDR3 is TGTGCCAGCAGCTTAGGGGGCCAGCGCACAGATACGCAGTATTTT.

The rearrangement links TRBV3-1 (or the pseudogene TRBV3-2) to TRBJ2-7, with 9 bases identical to TRBD2. There are 16 residues in the CDR3. CDR1 and CDR2 from the germline V gene are LGHDT and YNNKEL (reference sequence). V shed 0 bases, J shed 1 base, and the junction held 4 bases outside the gene matches. The CDR3 DNA reads TGTGCCAGCAGCCAAGAAGTGGCGGGAGGGTCCTACGAGCAGTACTTC. It encodes CASSQEVAGGSYEQYF.

The chain links TRBV9 to TRBJ1-2, with D maybe TRBD1 (5 bases). V lost 0 bases and J lost 8, with 14 bases in between. This CDR3 region has 14 residues. The germline gives CDR1 SGDLS, CDR2 YYNGEE. CDR3 in amino acids: CASSVDRPLWGYTF. The CDR3, as DNA: TGTGCCAGCAGCGTAGACAGGCCACTATGGGGCTACACCTTC.

The chain links TRBV5-1 to TRBJ2-1, with 10 bases that match TRBD2. The CDR3 sequence is 15 residues long. Germline CDR1 SGHRS, CDR2 YFSETQ. Trimming removed 2 bases from V and 1 base from J; junction bases left unmatched: 0. In nucleotides, the CDR3 is TGCGCCAGCAGCTTACTAGCGGGATCCTACAATGAGCAGTTCTTC. This encodes CASSLLAGSYNEQFF.

This rearrangement joins TRBV6-5 to TRBJ2-1; 8 positions match TRBD2. Germline V gene data show CDR1 as MNHEY and CDR2 as SVGAGI. The CDR3 is 16 amino acids. With 4 bases clipped from V and 6 bases from J, the junction kept 11 bases outside the gene matches. The CDR3 reads CASSSIPGLASNEQFF. In nucleotides, the CDR3 is TGTGCCAGCAGTTCCATCCCCGGACTAGCAAGCAATGAGCAGTTCTTC.

There are a few counts of this clone. V is TRBV9 and J is TRBJ2-7; 9 bases are a match to TRBD2. The CDR3 has 15 residues. V lost 4 bases and J lost 0; bases outside the gene matches: 5. Germline CDR1 reads SGDLS; CDR2 reads YYNGEE. The CDR3 loop reads CASSPISGSSYEQYF. CDR3 nucleotides: TGTGCCAGCAGCCCGATTAGCGGGAGCTCCTACGAGCAGTACTTC.

The rearrangement joins TRBV3-1 (or the pseudogene TRBV3-2) to TRBJ1-5; D unclear. Germline assignment: CDR1 LGHDT and CDR2 YNNKEL (reference sequence). V lost 0 bases and J 2 bases, leaving 14 bases between the germline ends. The CDR3 sequence is 17 residues long. Here the CDR3 reads CASSQDMFTTGNQPQHF. In nucleotides, the CDR3 is TGTGCCAGCAGCCAAGACATGTTTACCACAGGCAATCAGCCCCAGCATTTT.

The V call is TRBV5-4, the J call TRBJ2-7, with TRBD1 matching over 7 bases. The CDR3 consists of 16 residues. Looked up from germline, CDR1 is SGHNT and CDR2 is YYREEE (reference sequence). After removal of 0 bases from V and 5 bases from J, the junction contained 11 bases not matched to a gene. DNA for the CDR3: TGTGCCAGCAGCTTGGAGTACAGCGACAGGGCGCACGAGCAGTACTTC. Protein sequence: CASSLEYSDRAHEQYF. The full variable domain, completed using reference TRBV5-4 and TRBJ2-7, is ETGVTQSPTHLIKTRGQQVTLRCSSQSGHNTVSWYQQALGQGPQFIFQYYREEENGRGNFPPRFSGLQFPNYSSELNVNALELDDSALYLCASSLEYSDRAHEQYFGPGTRLTVT.

V gene TRBV7-3 combines with J gene TRBJ2-1, with TRBD2 matching over 12 bases. From germline, CDR1 is SGHTA and CDR2 FQGTGA. The J segment lost 2 bases and the V segment lost 2 bases, leaving 4 bases of the junction unmatched. The CDR3 extends over 17 amino acids. CDR3 nucleotide sequence: TGTGCCAGCAGCTTATTAGGGACTAGCGGGCCCTACAATGAGCAGTTCTTC. Protein sequence: CASSLLGTSGPYNEQFF.

This clone came up once. The chain is built from TRBV7-8 and TRBJ2-7, with a weak D call TRBD1 (6 bases). Germline V gene sequence: CDR1 SGHVS, CDR2 FQNEAQ. The CDR3 runs to 14 residues. V lost 7 bases, J lost 2 bases, and 15 bases lay in between. CDR3 loop: CASTPTGNAYEQYF. In nucleotides, the CDR3 is TGTGCCAGCACCCCAACAGGGAACGCCTACGAGCAGTACTTC.

The rearrangement uses TRBV11-3 and TRBJ2-7; 13 positions match TRBD2. The CDR3 is 13 amino acids. Germline CDR1 reads SGHNT; CDR2 reads YENEEA. Losses at the gene ends were 6 bases for V and 6 bases for J; bases not matched to a gene: 2. CDR3 protein: CASRRLAGGEQYF. CDR3 in DNA: TGTGCCAGCAGGCGACTAGCGGGAGGCGAGCAGTACTTC.

V gene TRBV5-1 combines with J gene TRBJ1-1; no clear D gene. Germline lookup yields CDR1 SGHRS and CDR2 YFSETQ. V gave up 7 bases and J gave up 1 base, with 11 bases separating them. The CDR3 contains 13 residues. CDR3 region: CASLPRGNTEAFF. The CDR3 region has the DNA TGCGCCAGCCTCCCGAGAGGGAACACTGAAGCTTTCTTT.

This sequence joins TRBV7-6 and TRBJ2-1; D is ambiguous. V gave up 3 bases and J gave up 1 base, with 7 bases separating them. This CDR3 comprises 14 residues. The germline gives CDR1 SGHVS, CDR2 FNYEAQ. The CDR3, as DNA: TGTGCCAGCAGCTTCGGCGGTTCCTACAATGAGCAGTTCTTC. Amino acid sequence: CASSFGGSYNEQFF.

The J gene is TRBJ2-7, the V gene TRBV13; tentatively, D is TRBD1 (6 bases). The CDR3 covers 14 residues. Germline values: CDR1 PRHDT, CDR2 FYEKMQ (reference sequence). V was cut by 6 bases and J by 2 bases, with 14 bases left in between. The CDR3 bases are TGTGCCAGCAGTACCCGGGGACACACCTACGAGCAGTACTTC. Translating it yields CASSTRGHTYEQYF.

J is TRBJ2-1 and V is TRBV18; D is perhaps TRBD2 (6 bases). The germline gives CDR1 KGHSH, CDR2 LQKENI. V lost 2 bases to trimming and J lost 9 bases, with 8 bases between them. This CDR3 comprises 12 residues. DNA of the CDR3: TGTGCCAGCTCACCAACTAGCAGTGAGCAGTTCTTC. Its protein product is CASSPTSSEQFF. Combining the CDR3 with reference TRBV18 and TRBJ2-1 gives the whole variable domain NAGVMQNPRHLVRRRGQEARLRCSPMKGHSHVYWYRQLPEEGLKFMVYLQKENIIDESGMPKERFSAEFPKEGPSILRIQQVVRGDSAAYFCASSPTSSEQFFGPGTRLTVL.

The V gene is TRBV6-5, the J gene TRBJ1-2; possibly TRBD1 for D (5 bases). CDR3 length equals 13 residues. Germline V gene lookup returns CDR1 MNHEY and CDR2 SVGAGI. V was shortened by 0 bases and J by 4 bases, with 6 bases between the two germline ends. The CDR3 sequence: CASSYSDSYGYTF. CDR3 nucleotides: TGTGCCAGCAGTTACTCAGACAGCTATGGCTACACCTTC.

This chain joins TRBV28 and TRBJ1-5; D is unresolved. The length of the CDR3 is 12 residues. Germline V gene data show CDR1 as MDHEN and CDR2 as SYDVKM. V lost 6 bases to trimming and J lost 3 bases, with 6 bases between them. The CDR3 DNA reads as TGTGCCAGCAGACTGTACAATCAGCCCCAGCATTTT. This encodes CASRLYNQPQHF.

The chain is built from TRBV10-3 and TRBJ2-3, with 7 positions matching TRBD1. The CDR3 runs to 13 residues. The V gene end was trimmed by 6 bases and the J gene end by 4 bases; junction bases not matched to a gene: 4. CDR1 and CDR2 (germline): ENHRY, SYGVKD. This CDR3 is CAIRIGGPDTQYF. CDR3 nucleotides: TGTGCCATCAGAATAGGGGGCCCAGATACGCAGTATTTT.

The chain couples TRBV12-5 to TRBJ1-2; TRBD1 aligns across 7 bases. The CDR3 has 15 amino acids. The trim removed 1 base at V and 3 bases at J, leaving 5 bases unmatched. The V gene's germline CDR1 is LGHNT and CDR2 FRNRAP. The CDR3 DNA reads TGTGCTAGTGGTTTGGCAGGGGGATTTTACTATGGCTACACCTTC. Translation gives CASGLAGGFYYGYTF.

This chain links TRBV10-3 with TRBJ1-2; the match to TRBD1 covers 7 bases. Germline lookup yields CDR1 ENHRY and CDR2 SYGVKD. With V trimmed by 2 bases and J by 8 bases, 5 bases remained unmatched. The CDR3 is made up of 13 amino acids. This CDR3 is CAISEDRVGGYTF. CDR3 DNA: TGTGCCATCAGTGAGGACAGGGTGGGAGGCTACACCTTC.

The chain is built from TRBV11-3 and TRBJ1-3, with D possibly being TRBD1 (6 bases). Germline V gene data show CDR1 as SGHNT and CDR2 as YENEEA. V was pared by 3 bases and J by 0 bases, with 12 bases between. This CDR3 region has 16 residues. In DNA form, the CDR3 reads TGTGCCAGCAGCTTCGGGCAACAGGGCTCTGGAAACACCATATATTTT. This encodes CASSFGQQGSGNTIYF.

The rearrangement links TRBV28 to TRBJ2-6; D remains unclear. Trimming removed 4 bases from V and 0 bases from J, with 7 bases in between. The CDR3 sequence is 15 residues long. CDR1 is MDHEN, CDR2 SYDVKM, per germline. CDR3 bases: TGTGCCAGCAGTTCCCGGGTCTCTGGGGCCAACGTCCTGACTTTC. Translating gives CASSSRVSGANVLTF.

DNA for the CDR3: TGCGCCAGCAGCCAAGGTCCCCTCCAGGGGGCGGCTTACGAGCAGTACTTC. Its protein product is CASSQGPLQGAAYEQYF. This chain links TRBV4-1 with TRBJ2-7, with TRBD1 matching 8 bases. V was pared by 1 base and J by 4 bases, with 12 bases of the junction left unmatched. This CDR3 is built from 17 residues. CDR1 is MGHRA, CDR2 YSYEKL, per germline.

This clone was picked up a small number of times. The chain uses TRBV4-2 and TRBJ2-5; 7 positions agree with TRBD2. With 6 bases clipped from V and 5 bases from J, the junction kept 9 bases outside the gene matches. The CDR3 is 14 residues long. The germline V gene encodes CDR1 LGHNA and CDR2 YNFKEQ. CDR3 sequence: CASSQGGAGETQYF. In DNA form, the CDR3 reads TGTGCCAGCAGTCAGGGAGGGGCGGGGGAGACCCAGTACTTC.

The genes are TRBV5-4 and TRBJ2-7; D not resolved. V was shortened by 10 bases and J by 3 bases, with 11 bases between the two germline ends. Germline CDR1 SGHNT, CDR2 YYREEE (reference sequence). This CDR3 has 11 amino acids. CDR3 in DNA: TGTGCCTCCTCGGAGAGCTACGAGCAGTACTTC. It is translated as CASSESYEQYF.

The CDR3: CATSRDPGNLGGYTF. The CDR3 DNA sequence: TGTGCCACCAGCAGAGATCCGGGGAACCTTGGAGGCTACACCTTC. The J gene is TRBJ1-2, the V gene TRBV15, with D unclear. The length of the CDR3 is 15 residues. CDR1 and CDR2 from the germline V gene are LNHNV and YYDKDF (reference sequence). With 0 bases removed from V and 8 bases from J, the gap between germline ends came to 16 bases.

This sequence joins TRBV5-1 and TRBJ2-7, with D perhaps matching TRBD1 (6 bases). Germline V CDR1 and CDR2: SGHRS, YFSETQ. CDR3 length equals 14 residues. Trimming shortened V by 1 base and J by 3 bases, and 11 bases separated the two germline ends. CDR3 residues: CASSLTGYNYEQYF. CDR3 DNA sequence: TGCGCCAGCAGCTTGACAGGGTATAACTACGAGCAGTACTTC.

Notes on this clone: Other DNA sequences from this sample encode an identical CDR3 as well. This chain uses TRBV7-2 with TRBJ1-5; D call uncertain. There are 15 residues in the CDR3. The V end lost 2 bases, the J end lost 0 bases, and 8 bases lay between the germline ends. Germline V gene lookup returns CDR1 SGHTA and CDR2 FQGNSA. CDR3 protein: CASSLQAYSNQPQHF. DNA for the CDR3: TGTGCCAGCAGCTTACAGGCCTATAGCAATCAGCCCCAGCATTTT.

The V and J genes are TRBV19 and TRBJ1-2; possible D gene TRBD1, 5 bases. Trimming removed 3 bases from V and 4 bases from J, with 12 bases in between. Germline V gene lookup returns CDR1 LNHDA and CDR2 SQIVND (reference sequence). This CDR3 region has 14 residues. CDR3 nucleotides: TGTGCCAGTAGTATCACAGGCACAATCTATGGCTACACCTTC. Translation gives CASSITGTIYGYTF.